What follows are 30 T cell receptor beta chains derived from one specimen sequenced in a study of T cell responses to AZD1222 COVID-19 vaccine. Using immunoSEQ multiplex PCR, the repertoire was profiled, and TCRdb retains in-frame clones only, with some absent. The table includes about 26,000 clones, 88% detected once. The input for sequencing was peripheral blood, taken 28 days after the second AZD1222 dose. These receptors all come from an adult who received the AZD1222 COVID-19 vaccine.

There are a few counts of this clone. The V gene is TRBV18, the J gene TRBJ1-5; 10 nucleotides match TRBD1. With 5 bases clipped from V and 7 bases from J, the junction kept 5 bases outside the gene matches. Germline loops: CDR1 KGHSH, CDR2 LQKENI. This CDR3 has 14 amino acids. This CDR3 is CASSLTGGDQPQHF. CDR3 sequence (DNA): TGTGCCAGCTCATTGACAGGGGGCGACCAGCCCCAGCATTTT.

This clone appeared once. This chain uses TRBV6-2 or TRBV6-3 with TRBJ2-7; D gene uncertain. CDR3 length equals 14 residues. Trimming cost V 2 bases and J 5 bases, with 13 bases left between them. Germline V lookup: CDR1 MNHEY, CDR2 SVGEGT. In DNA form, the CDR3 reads TGTGCCAGCAGTTACCCGGTTAAATCCCACGAGCAGTACTTC. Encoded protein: CASSYPVKSHEQYF.

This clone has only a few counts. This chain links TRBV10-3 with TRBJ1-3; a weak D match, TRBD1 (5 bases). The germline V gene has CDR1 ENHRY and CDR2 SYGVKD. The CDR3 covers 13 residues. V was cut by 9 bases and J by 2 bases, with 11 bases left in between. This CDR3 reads CAIQTGAGNTIYF. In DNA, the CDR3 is TGTGCCATTCAGACGGGGGCTGGAAACACCATATATTTT.

The CDR3 loop reads CASSPTQTDTQYF. The CDR3 bases are TGTGCCAGCAGCCCCACGCAGACAGATACGCAGTATTTT. The chain joins TRBV3-1 (or the pseudogene TRBV3-2) to TRBJ2-3; D gene uncertain. V was cut by 4 bases and J by 3 bases, with 8 bases left in between. This CDR3 is built from 13 residues. From germline, CDR1 is LGHDT and CDR2 YNNKEL (reference sequence).

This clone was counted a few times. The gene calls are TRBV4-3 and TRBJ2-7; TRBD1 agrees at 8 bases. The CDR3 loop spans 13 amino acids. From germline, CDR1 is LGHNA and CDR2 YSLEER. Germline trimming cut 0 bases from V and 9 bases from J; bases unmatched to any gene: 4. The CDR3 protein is CASSQDRTGRQYF. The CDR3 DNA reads TGCGCCAGCAGCCAAGACCGGACAGGGCGGCAGTACTTC.

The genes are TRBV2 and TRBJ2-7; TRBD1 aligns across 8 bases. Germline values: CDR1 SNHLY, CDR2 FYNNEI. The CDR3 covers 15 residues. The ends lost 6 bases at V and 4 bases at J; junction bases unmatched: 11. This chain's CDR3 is CASRQDRGETYEQYF. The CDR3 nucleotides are TGTGCCAGCAGACAAGACAGGGGAGAAACGTACGAGCAGTACTTC.

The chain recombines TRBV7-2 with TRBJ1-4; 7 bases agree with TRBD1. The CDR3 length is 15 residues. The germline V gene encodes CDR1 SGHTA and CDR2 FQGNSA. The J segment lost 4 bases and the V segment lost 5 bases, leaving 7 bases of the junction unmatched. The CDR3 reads CASSITGTDNEKLFF. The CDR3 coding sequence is TGTGCCAGCAGCATTACCGGGACAGATAATGAAAAACTGTTTTTT.

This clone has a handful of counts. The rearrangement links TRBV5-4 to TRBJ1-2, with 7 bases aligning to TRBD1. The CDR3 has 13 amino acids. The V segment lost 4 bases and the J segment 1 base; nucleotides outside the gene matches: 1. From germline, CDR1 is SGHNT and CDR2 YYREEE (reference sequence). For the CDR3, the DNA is TGTGCCAGCAGCCGGGACAGTAACTATGGCTACACCTTC. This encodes CASSRDSNYGYTF.

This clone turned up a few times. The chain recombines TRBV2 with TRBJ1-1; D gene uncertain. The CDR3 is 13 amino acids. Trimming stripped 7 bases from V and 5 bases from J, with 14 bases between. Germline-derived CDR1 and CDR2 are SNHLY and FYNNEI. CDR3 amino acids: CASNSNPGTEAFF. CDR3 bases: TGTGCCAGCAACAGCAACCCTGGGACTGAAGCTTTCTTT. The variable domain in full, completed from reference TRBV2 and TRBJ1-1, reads EPEVTQTPSHQVTQMGQEVILRCVPISNHLYFYWYRQILGQKVEFLVSFYNNEISEKSEIFDDQFSVERPDGSNFTLKIRSTKLEDSAMYFCASNSNPGTEAFFGQGTRLTVV.

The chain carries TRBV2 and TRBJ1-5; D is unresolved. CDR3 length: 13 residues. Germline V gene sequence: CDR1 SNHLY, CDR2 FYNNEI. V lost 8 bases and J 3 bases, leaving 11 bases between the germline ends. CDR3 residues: CASGQVINQPQHF. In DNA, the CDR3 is TGTGCCAGCGGGCAGGTGATCAATCAGCCCCAGCATTTT. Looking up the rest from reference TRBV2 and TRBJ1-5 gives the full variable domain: EPEVTQTPSHQVTQMGQEVILRCVPISNHLYFYWYRQILGQKVEFLVSFYNNEISEKSEIFDDQFSVERPDGSNFTLKIRSTKLEDSAMYFCASGQVINQPQHFGDGTRLSIL.

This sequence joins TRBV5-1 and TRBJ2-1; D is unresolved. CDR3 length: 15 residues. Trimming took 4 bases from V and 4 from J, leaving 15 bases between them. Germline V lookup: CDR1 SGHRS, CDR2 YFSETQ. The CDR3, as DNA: TGCGCCAGCAGCCAGGACCGAGTGTCTTACAATGAGCAGTTCTTC. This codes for CASSQDRVSYNEQFF.

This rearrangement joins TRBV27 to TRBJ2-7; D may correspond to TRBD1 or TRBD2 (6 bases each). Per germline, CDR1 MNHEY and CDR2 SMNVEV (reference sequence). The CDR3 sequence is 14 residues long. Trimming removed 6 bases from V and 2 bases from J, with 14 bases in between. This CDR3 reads CASSTAEGAYEQYF. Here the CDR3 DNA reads TGTGCCAGCAGCACGGCGGAGGGGGCCTACGAGCAGTACTTC.

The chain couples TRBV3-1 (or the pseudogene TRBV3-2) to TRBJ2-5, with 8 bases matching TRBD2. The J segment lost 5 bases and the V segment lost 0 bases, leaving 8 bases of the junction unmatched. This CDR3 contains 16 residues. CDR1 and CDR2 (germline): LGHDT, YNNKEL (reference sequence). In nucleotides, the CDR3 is TGTGCCAGCAGCCAAGACGTCGGGGGGGCCTGGGAGACCCAGTACTTC. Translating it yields CASSQDVGGAWETQYF.

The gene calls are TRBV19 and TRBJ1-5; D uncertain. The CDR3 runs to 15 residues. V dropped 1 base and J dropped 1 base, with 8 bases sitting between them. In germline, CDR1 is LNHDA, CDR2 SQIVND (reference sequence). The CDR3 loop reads CASSIVVGSNQPQHF. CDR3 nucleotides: TGTGCCAGTAGTATAGTGGTGGGAAGCAATCAGCCCCAGCATTTT. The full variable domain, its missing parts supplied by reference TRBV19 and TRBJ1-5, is DGGITQSPKYLFRKEGQNVTLSCEQNLNHDAMYWYRQDPGQGLRLIYYSQIVNDFQKGDIAEGYSVSREKKESFPLTVTSAQKNPTAFYLCASSIVVGSNQPQHFGDGTRLSIL.

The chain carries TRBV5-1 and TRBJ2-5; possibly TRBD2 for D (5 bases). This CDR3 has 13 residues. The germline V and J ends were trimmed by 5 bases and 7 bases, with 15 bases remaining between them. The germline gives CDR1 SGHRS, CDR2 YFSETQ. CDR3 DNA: TGCGCCAGCAGTCCAGTAGGGAGAGGGACCCAGTACTTC. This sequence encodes CASSPVGRGTQYF. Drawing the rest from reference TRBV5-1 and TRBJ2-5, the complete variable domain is KAGVTQTPRYLIKTRGQQVTLSCSPISGHRSVSWYQQTPGQGLQFLFEYFSETQRNKGNFPGRFSGRQFSNSRSEMNVSTLELGDSALYLCASSPVGRGTQYFGPGTRLLVL.

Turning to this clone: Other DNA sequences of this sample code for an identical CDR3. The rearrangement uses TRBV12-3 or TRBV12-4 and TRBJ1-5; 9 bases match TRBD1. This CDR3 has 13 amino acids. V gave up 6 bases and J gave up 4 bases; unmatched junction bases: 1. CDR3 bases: TGTGCCAGCAGGGGGACAGGGAATCAGCCCCAGCATTTT. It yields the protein CASRGTGNQPQHF.

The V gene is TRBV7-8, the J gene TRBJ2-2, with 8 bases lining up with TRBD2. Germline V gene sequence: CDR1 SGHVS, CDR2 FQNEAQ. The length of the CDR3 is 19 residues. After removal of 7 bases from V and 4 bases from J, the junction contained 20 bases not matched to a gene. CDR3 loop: CASKQLPPRGGRGTGELFF. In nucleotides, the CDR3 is TGTGCCAGCAAGCAGCTCCCCCCCCGGGGGGGCCGAGGCACCGGGGAGCTGTTTTTT.

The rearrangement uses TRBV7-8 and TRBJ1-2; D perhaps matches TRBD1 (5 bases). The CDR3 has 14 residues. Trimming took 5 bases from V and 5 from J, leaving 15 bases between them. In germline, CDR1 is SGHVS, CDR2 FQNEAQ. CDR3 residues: CASSTLGTVYGYTF. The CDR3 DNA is TGTGCCAGCAGCACACTCGGGACCGTTTATGGCTACACCTTC.

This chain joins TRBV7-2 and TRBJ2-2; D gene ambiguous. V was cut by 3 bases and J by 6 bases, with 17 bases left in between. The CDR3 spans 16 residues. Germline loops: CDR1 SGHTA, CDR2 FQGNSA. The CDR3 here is CASSLTPRPGSGELFF. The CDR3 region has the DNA TGTGCCAGCAGCTTGACGCCTCGTCCGGGCTCCGGGGAGCTGTTTTTT.

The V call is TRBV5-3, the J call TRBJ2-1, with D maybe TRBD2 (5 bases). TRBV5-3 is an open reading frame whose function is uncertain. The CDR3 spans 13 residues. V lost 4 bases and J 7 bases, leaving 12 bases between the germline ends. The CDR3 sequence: CARSIRSGNEQFF. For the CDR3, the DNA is TGTGCCAGAAGCATTAGGTCGGGGAATGAGCAGTTCTTC.

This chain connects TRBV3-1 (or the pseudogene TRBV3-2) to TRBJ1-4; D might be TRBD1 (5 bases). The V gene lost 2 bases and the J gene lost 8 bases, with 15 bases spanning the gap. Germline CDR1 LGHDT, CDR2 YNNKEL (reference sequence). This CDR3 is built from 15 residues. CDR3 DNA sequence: TGTGCCAGCAGCCAACGGACACGGGTGGAAGAAAAACTGTTTTTT. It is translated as CASSQRTRVEEKLFF.

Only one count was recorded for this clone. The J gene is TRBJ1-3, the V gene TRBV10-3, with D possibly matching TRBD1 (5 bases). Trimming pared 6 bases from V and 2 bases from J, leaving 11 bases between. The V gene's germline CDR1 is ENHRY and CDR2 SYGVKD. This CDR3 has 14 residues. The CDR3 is CAIRSSGTGNTIYF. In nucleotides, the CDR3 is TGTGCCATCAGATCGTCAGGGACTGGAAACACCATATATTTT.

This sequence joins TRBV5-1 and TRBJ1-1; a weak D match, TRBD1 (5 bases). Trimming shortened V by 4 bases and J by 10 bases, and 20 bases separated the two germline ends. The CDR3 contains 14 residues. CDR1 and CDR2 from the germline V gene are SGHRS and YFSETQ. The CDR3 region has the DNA TGCGCCAGCAGCCCCGGTGGGACCCAAACAAGAGCTTTCTTT. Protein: CASSPGGTQTRAFF.

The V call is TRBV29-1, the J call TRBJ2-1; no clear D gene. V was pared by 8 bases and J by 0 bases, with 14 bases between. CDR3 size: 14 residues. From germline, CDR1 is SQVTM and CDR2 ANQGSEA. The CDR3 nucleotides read TGCAGCACACTCAAGGACCACTCCTACAATGAGCAGTTCTTC. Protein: CSTLKDHSYNEQFF.

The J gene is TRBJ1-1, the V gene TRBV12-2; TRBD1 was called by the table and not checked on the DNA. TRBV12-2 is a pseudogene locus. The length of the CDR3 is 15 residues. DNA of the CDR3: TGTGCAAGTCCCCCAAGGGACAGTTTGGACACTGAAGCTTTCTTT. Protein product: CASPPRDSLDTEAFF.

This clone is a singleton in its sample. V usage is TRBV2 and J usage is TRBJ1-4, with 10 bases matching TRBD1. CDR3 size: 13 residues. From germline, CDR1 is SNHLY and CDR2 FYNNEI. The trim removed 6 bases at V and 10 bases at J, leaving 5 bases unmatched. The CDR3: CASRGTGEVKLFF. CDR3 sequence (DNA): TGTGCCAGCAGAGGGACAGGGGAAGTAAAACTGTTTTTT.

In DNA, the CDR3 is TGTGCCAGCAGCTTCGGGGGAGGTCAGCCCCAGCATTTT. Translation: CASSFGGGQPQHF. The rearrangement links TRBV7-2 to TRBJ1-5, with D tentatively TRBD1 (5 bases). Germline V CDR1 and CDR2: SGHTA, FQGNSA. CDR3 length: 13 amino acids. Trimming removed 3 bases from V and 6 bases from J, with 9 bases in between.

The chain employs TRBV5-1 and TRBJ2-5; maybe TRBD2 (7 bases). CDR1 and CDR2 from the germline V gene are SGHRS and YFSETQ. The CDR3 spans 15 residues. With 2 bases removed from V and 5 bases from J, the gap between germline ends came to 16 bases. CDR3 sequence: CASSFSGGPTETQYF. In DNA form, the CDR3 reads TGCGCCAGCAGCTTTTCGGGGGGCCCCACGGAGACCCAGTACTTC.

The DNA of the CDR3 is TGCGCCAGCAGCCAGGACGTGGCGGGGGGCGCTGGACAGCCCCAGCATTTT. Its translation: CASSQDVAGGAGQPQHF. V gene TRBV4-3 combines with J gene TRBJ1-5, with D tentatively TRBD1 (6 bases). The CDR3 has 17 residues. V dropped 3 bases and J dropped 7 bases, with 22 bases sitting between them. Per the germline V gene, CDR1 is LGHNA and CDR2 is YSLEER.

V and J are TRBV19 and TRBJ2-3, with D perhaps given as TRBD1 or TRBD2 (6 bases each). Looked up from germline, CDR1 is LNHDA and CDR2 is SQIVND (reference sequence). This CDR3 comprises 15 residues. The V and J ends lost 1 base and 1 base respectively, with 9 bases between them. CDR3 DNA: TGTGCCAGTAGTATAGGGGGGGCGGGCACAGATACGCAGTATTTT. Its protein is CASSIGGAGTDTQYF.